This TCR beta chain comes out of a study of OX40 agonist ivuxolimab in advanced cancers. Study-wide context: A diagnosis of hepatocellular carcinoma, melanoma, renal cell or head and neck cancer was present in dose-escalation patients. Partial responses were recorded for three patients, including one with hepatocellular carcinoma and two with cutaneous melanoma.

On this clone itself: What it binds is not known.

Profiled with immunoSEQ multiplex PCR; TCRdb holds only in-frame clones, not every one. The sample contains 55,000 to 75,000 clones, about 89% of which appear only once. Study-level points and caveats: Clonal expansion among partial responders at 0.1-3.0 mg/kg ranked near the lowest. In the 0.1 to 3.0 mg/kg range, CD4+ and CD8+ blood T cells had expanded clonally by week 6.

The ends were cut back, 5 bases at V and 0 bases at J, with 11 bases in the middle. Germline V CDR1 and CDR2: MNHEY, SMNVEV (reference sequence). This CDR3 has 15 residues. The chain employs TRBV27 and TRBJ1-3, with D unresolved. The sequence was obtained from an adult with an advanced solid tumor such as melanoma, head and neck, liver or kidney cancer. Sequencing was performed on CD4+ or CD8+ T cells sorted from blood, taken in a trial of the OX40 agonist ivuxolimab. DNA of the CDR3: TGTGCCAGCAGTCCCGGACGCCACTCTGGAAACACCATATATTTT. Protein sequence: CASSPGRHSGNTIYF.